This T cell receptor beta chain was profiled in a study of cytomegalovirus exposure and HLA in healthy donors. CDR1 is SGHNT, CDR2 YENEEA, per germline. The CDR3 covers 14 residues. The ends lost 5 bases at V and 5 bases at J; junction bases unmatched: 5. The PCR ran on 60 Vbeta and 13 Jbeta primers. Clones were sequenced by immunoSEQ multiplex PCR, and TCRdb holds only the in-frame ones, with some missing. This table has roughly 140,000 clones, around three fifths appearing once. This sequence originates from a woman younger than 45 in good health and CMV-seropositive. Material for sequencing was PBMCs. This sequence joins TRBV11-3 and TRBJ2-5; TRBD2 matches at 10 bases. CDR3 region: CASSPSGSGETQYF. The CDR3 DNA is TGTGCCAGCAGCCCTAGCGGGAGCGGGGAGACCCAGTACTTC.